Listed here are 9 T cell receptor beta chains from one sample, sequenced in a study of blood T cell repertoires in COVID-19. Only in-frame clones appear in the TCRdb table, and some are missing; sequencing was by immunoSEQ multiplex PCR. The table includes about 130,000 clones, around 81% detected once. What was sequenced was peripheral blood. These TCRs come from a man aged 40-49 years with active or convalescent COVID-19.

This chain uses TRBV5-5 with TRBJ1-2; tentatively, D is TRBD1 (5 bases). Per the germline V gene, CDR1 is SGHKS and CDR2 is YYEKEE (reference sequence). There are 15 residues in the CDR3. V was clipped by 0 bases and J by 2 bases, with 11 bases between them. The CDR3 sequence: CASSLVQGWNYGYTF. CDR3 DNA sequence: TGTGCCAGCAGCTTGGTGCAGGGTTGGAACTATGGCTACACCTTC.

The sample holds a few counts of this clone. The chain recombines TRBV3-1 (or the pseudogene TRBV3-2) with TRBJ1-3; no reliable D call. The CDR3 extends over 14 amino acids. The germline V and J ends were trimmed by 0 bases and 4 bases, with 7 bases remaining between them. Germline CDR1 reads LGHDT; CDR2 reads YNNKEL (reference sequence). The CDR3 region is CASSQDLVGNTIYF. The CDR3, as DNA: TGTGCCAGCAGCCAAGACTTAGTAGGAAACACCATATATTTT.

This clone was seen repeatedly, ten times or more. V is TRBV7-2 and J is TRBJ2-2; D is perhaps TRBD1 (5 bases). The CDR3 spans 15 residues. The germline CDR1 and CDR2 sequences are SGHTA and FQGNSA. Trimming left V 2 bases short and J 1 base short, with 8 bases between. Here the CDR3 DNA reads TGTGCCAGCAGCTTACTCGGACAGAACACCGGGGAGCTGTTTTTT. Translated: CASSLLGQNTGELFF.

The gene calls are TRBV4-2 and TRBJ1-4, with D perhaps TRBD1 (6 bases). Trimming removed 2 bases at V and 7 bases at J, with 17 bases between. The germline V gene has CDR1 LGHNA and CDR2 YNFKEQ. The CDR3 totals 16 residues. The CDR3 nucleotides are TGTGCCAGCAGCCAAACCCCTAGGACAGTTCGTGAAAAACTGTTTTTT. This gives the protein CASSQTPRTVREKLFF.

V is TRBV5-4 and J is TRBJ2-7, with 10 bases fitting TRBD2. The CDR3 extends over 15 amino acids. V lost 4 bases and J lost 3; bases outside the gene matches: 7. Germline loops: CDR1 SGHNT, CDR2 YYREEE (reference sequence). Here the CDR3 DNA reads TGTGCCAGCAGCCCGATTGGGACTAGCGACTACGAGCAGTACTTC. Amino acid sequence: CASSPIGTSDYEQYF.

Many counts were recorded for this clone. The chain combines TRBV27 with TRBJ1-1; D remains ambiguous. The germline CDR1 and CDR2 sequences are MNHEY and SMNVEV (reference sequence). This CDR3 has 13 amino acids. V was clipped by 5 bases and J by 0 bases, with 7 bases between them. CDR3 bases: TGTGCCAGCAGTCCTTTTATGAACACTGAAGCTTTCTTT. Its protein is CASSPFMNTEAFF.

The chain has TRBV9 and TRBJ1-2; 10 positions match TRBD1. This CDR3 spans 15 amino acids. Germline trimming cut 3 bases from V and 5 bases from J; bases unmatched to any gene: 7. CDR1 and CDR2 (germline): SGDLS, YYNGEE. This CDR3 reads CASSASTGGKYGYTF. As DNA, the CDR3 is TGTGCCAGCAGCGCGTCGACAGGGGGCAAGTATGGCTACACCTTC.

This clone was found many times. J is TRBJ2-3 and V is TRBV20-1; 10 nucleotides line up with TRBD2. This CDR3 has 15 residues. Germline V gene data show CDR1 as DFQATT and CDR2 as SNEGSKA (reference sequence). Trimming at V came to 3 bases and at J to 1 base, leaving 4 bases not matched to a gene. As DNA, the CDR3 is TGCAGTGCTAGTCCAGCGGGGGGGGGCACAGATACGCAGTATTTT. Its translation is CSASPAGGGTDTQYF.

A few counts support this clone. CDR3 nucleotides: TGTGCCAGCAGCTTAGGACTAGCGGGGAAGGGTGAGCAGTTCTTC. This gives the protein CASSLGLAGKGEQFF. J is TRBJ2-1 and V is TRBV7-9; 11 bases agree with TRBD2. This CDR3 comprises 15 residues. The trim removed 1 base at V and 9 bases at J, leaving 5 bases unmatched. Germline assignment: CDR1 SEHNR and CDR2 FQNEAQ (reference sequence).